Reported below is one TCR beta chain. Its antigen is not yet known. The record has no base qualities; no much larger clone is one base away. Participants were included only if at least one PBMC sample before ART initiation and at least two post-ART samples were available. Every participant with HIV received treatment in the United States of America. Before DNA extraction, cryopreserved samples of roughly 1-11 million PBMC were thawed and then washed. At the time of the earliest PBMC sample, participants with HIV were aged between 23 and 54 years. Per participant, PBMC samples came from 1-4 timepoints prior to ART initiation and 2-8 timepoints following ART initiation, for a median of 7 samples. For every participant, serial HIV viral load, CD4+ T-cell count, ART history and demographic data were obtained. A Qiagen kit on a QIAcube was used to extract genomic DNA from unsorted PBMC, with samples processed in batches of 12.

The data are from a study of long-term antiretroviral therapy in people with HIV (dated by TCRdb to 2022 to 2024). At the level of the whole study: The earliest samples were collected approximately a decade before the 2015 WHO recommendation for immediate ART, a period when ART was typically delayed until CD4 counts fell. No cross-contamination during QIAcube processing was shown when test extractions of a monoclonal T-cell line were performed alongside around 30 polyclonal samples. Whether ART initiation and durable HIV suppression were associated with changes in peripheral blood TRB repertoire composition and diversity was tested in a retrospective serial study. From 30 to 35 adults with confirmed HIV infection, the cohort provided fewer than 200 cryopreserved PBMC samples, gathered serially across a mean of roughly 6 years (range 1-12). Of the roughly 30 participants with HIV, fewer than twelve were female.

General conclusions and limits of the study: Inferences about post-ART repertoire changes were limited because no data were available on ART adherence, viral resistance or therapy changes. At every time point, the repertoire was dominated by expanded TRB clones first identified before ART initiation, although this dominance fluctuated and, in many PLHIV, declined after ART. Since PBMC availability was limited, sequencing covered only the TCR beta chain, with no alpha chain pairing. Because pre-ART samples had limited cell numbers, unsorted PBMC were profiled rather than sorted CD4+ and CD8+ T cells. Starting ART was linked to a significant rise in TRB diversity, yet even with long-term ART the diversity remained significantly lower than in transplant donor controls. HIV repertoires had narrower CDR3 length ranges than controls, and the network structure suggested an antigen-experienced repertoire that shifted only slightly toward naive after ART. Samples dated from the mid-2000s to the late 2010s, and the ART regimens used may be less effective than current ones.

The immunoSEQ hsTCRB v3.0 assay was used at survey level resolution to sequence the TRB variable region. The targeted TRB sequencing depth was roughly 40,000-55,000 T-cell genomes per sample. TRB libraries were pooled and sequenced on an Illumina MiSeq using a v3 150-cycle kit. Regarding the original processing steps: Repertoire analysis ran in R within a reproducible Nextflow workflow covering QC, data transformation and analysis. LymphoSeq2, an R package for exploring AIRR-Seq data, was used to implement custom analyses. A handful of samples that produced fewer than 5000 total TRB sequences were removed, so 188 HIV repertoires were analyzed. Among the roughly 180 retained HIV repertoires, some 59 were collected before ART initiation and 120 to 130 after ART initiation. Repertoires were downsampled to 5000 TRB nucleotide sequences, with summary statistics averaged over 100 downsampling iterations. TRB sequences were retained for analysis only if CDR3 regions of at least seven amino acids were present. A Shannon entropy-derived clonality score and the Gini coefficient were used to measure diversity. In the repertoire networks, any two of the top 5000 CDR3 amino acid sequences were connected whenever the two sequences differed by an edit distance of one. For TRB CDR3 amino acid sequences, antigen specificity groups and MHC restriction were predicted with GLIPH2. To flag known CMV, EBV, HIV or tissue antigen associations, CDR3 amino acid sequences were matched against VDJdb and McPAS-TCR. Pre-ART, post-ART and control groups were compared with Wilcoxon signed-rank tests and Holm-Bonferroni correction. Not all clones reach the TCRdb copy of this immuneACCESS table, which keeps in-frame sequences only. Checked studies attribute under half of the gap to unresolved V genes and leave the rest unexplained. V, J and clone size derive from that table, while D and trimming were established from the DNA sequence. The sample includes 42,000 or so clones, with less than 90% observed a single time. The ten top clones hold roughly 4% of the sample.

According to the germline V gene (reference sequence), CDR1 reads LNHDA and CDR2 reads SQIVND. Counted from cysteine to phenylalanine, this CDR3 has 12 amino acids. This entry keeps only the CDR3 DNA: 36 bases, framed from base 1. Ends trimmed: V by 7 bases, J by 8 bases; bases unmatched to a gene: 7. The rearrangement joined TRBV19 to TRBJ1-1, with 7 bases matching TRBD1. This material consisted of unsorted PBMCs, taken 1.2 years after starting antiretroviral therapy. The TCR was taken from a woman aged 45-65 years with HIV. The CDR3 loop reads CASTSGTEEAFF. The DNA sequence is as follows: TGTGCCAGTACCTCAGGGACAGAAGAAGCTTTCTTT.